A selection of T cell receptor beta chains follows, all from one sample in a study of T cell repertoires in cytomegalovirus infection. One entry per CDR3 protein results from TCRdb running MiXCR on the reads. The table lists roughly 280,000 distinct CDR3 sequences, roughly 10% of them singletons. Material for sequencing was PBMCs. The receptors were sampled from a human donor in good health (CMV status not recorded). Some clones in this sample may be carry-over from other donors' samples. The CDR3 runs from the conserved cysteine through the conserved F or W. Fields, in order: clone size, D gene, J gene, V gene, CDR3 DNA, CDR3 protein. D genes are given only for firm matches. Part of the rows lack a size; the others show once, few, many or a class for expanded clones.

.,.,TRBJ1-3,TRBV20-1,TGCAGTGCTAGAAGGCGGGATCCGGGAAACACCATATATTTT,CSARRRDPGNTIYF
many,.,TRBJ1-6,TRBV7-2,TGTGCCAGCAATCCGAAGGGTATCCGGAATTCACCCCTCCACTTT,CASNPKGIRNSPLHF
.,TRBD1,TRBJ2-7,TRBV12-3/TRBV12-4,TGTGCCAGCAATCAACAGGGGGCAATCGGCGAGCAGTACTTC,CASNQQGAIGEQYF
few,TRBD2,TRBJ2-1,TRBV7-8,TGTGCCAGCAGCTCCGGTCCCAGCGGGGGCGGGATCGATGAGCAGTTCTTC,CASSSGPSGGGIDEQFF
many,.,TRBJ1-1,TRBV12-3/TRBV12-4,TGTGCCAGCAGTCCGTGGCTGGGTCTACAAAACACTGAAGCTTTCTTT,CASSPWLGLQNTEAFF
many,TRBD1,TRBJ2-7,TRBV6-6,TGTGCCAGCAGCTACTCGGGACAGGGGACTGGCGAGCAGTACTTC,CASSYSGQGTGEQYF
many,.,TRBJ1-5,TRBV7-2,TGTGCCAGCAGCCAAAATTCAGGGAATCAGCCCCAGCATTTT,CASSQNSGNQPQHF
many,TRBD2,TRBJ2-7,TRBV7-2,TGTGCCAGCAGCCAGGGACTAGCGGGGAGAATAAACTACGAGCAGTACTTC,CASSQGLAGRINYEQYF
few,.,TRBJ1-5,TRBV12-3/TRBV12-4,TGTGCCAGCAGTGCCACATCAGGACAGAGGAATCAGCCCCAGCATTTT,CASSATSGQRNQPQHF
few,TRBD2,TRBJ2-5,TRBV28,TGTGCCAGCACCTTCGGGGGGGGCCAAGAGACCCAGTACTTC,CASTFGGGQETQYF
many,.,TRBJ2-4,TRBV6-5,TGTGCCAGCAGTTACTCGAGCTTGGGGACCAAAAACATTCAGTACTTC,CASSYSSLGTKNIQYF
many,TRBD2,TRBJ2-7,TRBV12-3/TRBV12-4,TGTGCCAGCAGTCCGACAAGCGGGGGAGGATCCTACGAGCAGTACTTC,CASSPTSGGGSYEQYF
many,TRBD1,TRBJ2-3,TRBV6-6,TGTGCCAGCAGTTACTCCGGGACAGGCACAGATACGCAGTATTTT,CASSYSGTGTDTQYF
.,TRBD2,TRBJ2-7,TRBV20-1,TGCAGTGCTAGCGTGTTAGCGGGGGGGCCGACATACGAGCAGTACTTC,CSASVLAGGPTYEQYF
.,TRBD2,TRBJ2-1,TRBV11-1,TGTGCCAGCAGCTCGCCCGTAGCTAGCGGGGGGATCTACAATGAGCAGTTCTTC,CASSSPVASGGIYNEQFF
.,TRBD2,TRBJ2-7,TRBV27,TGTGCCAGCAGTTTAGGGGGGGACTACGAGCAGTACTTC,CASSLGGDYEQYF
few,.,TRBJ1-4,TRBV28,TGTGCCAGCAGAACAGGGTTGGGGGAAAAACTGTTTTTT,CASRTGLGEKLFF
few,.,TRBJ1-1,TRBV28,TGTGCCAGCAGTTTATTTACAGGGCTGAACACTGAAGCTTTCTTT,CASSLFTGLNTEAFF
many,TRBD2,TRBJ2-7,TRBV7-2,TGTGCCAGCAGCCTTTATAGCGGGAGCTACGAGCAGTACTTC,CASSLYSGSYEQYF
few,TRBD2,TRBJ2-1,TRBV6-2/TRBV6-3,TGTGCCAGCATCCCTAGCGGGAGAGGTCACAATGAGCAGTTCTTC,CASIPSGRGHNEQFF
few,TRBD1,TRBJ1-5,TRBV2,TGTGCCAGCAGCCAAGAGGGGGCTGGTCAGCCCCAGCATTTT,CASSQEGAGQPQHF
many,.,TRBJ1-1,TRBV7-2,TGTGCCAGCAGCCATCAGAACACTGAAGCTTTCTTT,CASSHQNTEAFF
many,.,TRBJ2-2,TRBV7-8,TGTGCCAGCAGCTTAGGCCCCAGGAACACCGGGGAGCTGTTTTTT,CASSLGPRNTGELFF
many,.,TRBJ2-7,TRBV7-8,TGTGCCAGCAGGGGAGGGGGGCCCTACGAGCAGTACTTC,CASRGGGPYEQYF
.,.,TRBJ2-7,TRBV7-6,TGTGCCAGCAGCTTAGGTCAGGTCACCTACGAGCAGTACTTC,CASSLGQVTYEQYF
many,TRBD2,TRBJ2-3,TRBV7-2,TGTGCCAGCAGCTCTCGACTAGCCCCCACAGATACGCAGTATTTT,CASSSRLAPTDTQYF
many,.,TRBJ1-1,TRBV12-3/TRBV12-4,TGTGCCAGCAGACGACAGACGAACACTGAAGCTTTCTTT,CASRRQTNTEAFF
many,.,TRBJ1-2,TRBV6-5,TGTGCCAGCAGTTACACCGGGCGGACGGAGGGCTACACCTTC,CASSYTGRTEGYTF
.,.,TRBJ2-3,TRBV28,TGTGCCAGCACCCTGGAGTCGGGACTCCAGTATTTT,CASTLESGLQYF
many,.,TRBJ1-1,TRBV6-5,TGTGCCAGCAGTTACTCAGAAGGTTTTGCTGAAGCTTTCTTT,CASSYSEGFAEAFF
.,.,TRBJ2-3,TRBV27,TGTGCCAGCAGTTTAGAGCGGAACACAGATACGCAGTATTTT,CASSLERNTDTQYF
many,.,TRBJ2-1,TRBV7-2,TGTGCCAGCAGCTTGGCCGTTTGGCCGAATGAGCAGTTCTTC,CASSLAVWPNEQFF
many,TRBD2,TRBJ2-3,TRBV7-2,TGTGCCAGCACCAAAGGGCTAGCGGGGGGGCCAGATACGCAGTATTTT,CASTKGLAGGPDTQYF
few,.,TRBJ1-1,TRBV7-6,TGTGCCAGCACCTCTTCTCCGAACACTGAAGCTTTCTTT,CASTSSPNTEAFF
.,.,TRBJ1-1,TRBV6-5,TGTGCCAGCAGCCGGGGGGGGCGGAACACTGAAGCTTTCTTT,CASSRGGRNTEAFF
many,TRBD1,TRBJ2-5,TRBV2,TGTGCCAGCACTGGGACAGGTCAAGAGACCCAGTACTTC,CASTGTGQETQYF
many,TRBD2,TRBJ2-1,TRBV7-2,TGTGCCAGCAGCTTAGCTTCTACTAGCGGGGGCTACAATGAGCAGTTCTTC,CASSLASTSGGYNEQFF
few,TRBD1,TRBJ1-2,TRBV5-1,TGCGCCAGCAGCTTGGGAGGGACAGTCGACGGCTACACCTTC,CASSLGGTVDGYTF
many,.,TRBJ2-7,TRBV19,TGTGCCAGTAGTATAGGCCCCTCCTACGAGCAGTACTTC,CASSIGPSYEQYF
many,.,TRBJ1-1,TRBV7-2,TGTGCCAGCAGCTTACAGGGGCTTTCTGAAGCTTTCTTT,CASSLQGLSEAFF
few,.,TRBJ2-5,TRBV20-1,TGCAGTGCTAGAGATACTCTAGCGATGGGAGAGACCCAGTACTTC,CSARDTLAMGETQYF
few,TRBD1,TRBJ1-2,TRBV20-1,TGCAGTGCCTTGGGGACAGGGGTAGGCGATGGCTACACCTTC,CSALGTGVGDGYTF
few,.,TRBJ1-1,TRBV12-3/TRBV12-4,TGTGCCAGCACCGCTGGTGGAGACTTGAACACTGAAGCTTTCTTT,CASTAGGDLNTEAFF
many,.,TRBJ1-6,TRBV20-1,TGCAGTGCTAGAATTGTGGGCTCCTATAATTCACCCCTCCACTTT,CSARIVGSYNSPLHF
many,.,TRBJ1-2,TRBV7-2,TGTGCCAGCAGCTTAGAGTCCCGAGGGGTTGGTGGCTACACCTTC,CASSLESRGVGGYTF
few,.,TRBJ1-2,TRBV28,TGTGCCAGCAGTCGGGACGTATATGGCTACACCTTC,CASSRDVYGYTF
many,TRBD1,TRBJ1-2,TRBV7-2,TGTGCCAGCAGCTCCGACAGGGGAGTCTATGGCTACACCTTC,CASSSDRGVYGYTF
.,.,TRBJ2-7,TRBV29-1,TGCAGCGTTGGTGGGGATTCCTACGAGCAGTACTTC,CSVGGDSYEQYF
.,TRBD1,TRBJ1-6,TRBV5-6,TGTGCCAGCAGCTTGGACAGGGGTGGTTCACCCCTCCACTTT,CASSLDRGGSPLHF
once,.,TRBJ2-3,TRBV20-1,TGCAGTGCTAGAGGCTCAGGCGGGGACAGCACAGATACGCAGTATTTT,CSARGSGGDSTDTQYF
.,TRBD2,TRBJ2-5,TRBV11-3,TGTGCCAGCAGGGGCGCGTTACGGGGGGAAGAGACCCAGTACTTC,CASRGALRGEETQYF
many,.,TRBJ1-2,TRBV2,TGTGCCAGCAGGGAGCAGGGGAGTAGCTATGGCTACACCTTC,CASREQGSSYGYTF
many,.,TRBJ2-7,TRBV12-3/TRBV12-4,TGTGCCAGCAGTTTGGGTCAGGGAGGAAGTCCGCAGTACTTC,CASSLGQGGSPQYF
many,.,TRBJ2-3,TRBV7-3,TGTGCCAGCAGCTCCCTGACAGGTCGGGGGACGCAGTATTTT,CASSSLTGRGTQYF